This is a list of T cell receptor beta chains from one sample in a study of T cell responses to AZD1222 COVID-19 vaccine. Sequencing was performed with immunoSEQ multiplex PCR; in TCRdb, only in-frame clones are kept and a portion is missing. The sample lists 60,000 to 85,000 clones, 60% to 85% seen once, with approximately 25% in the top ten. Here the sequenced sample was peripheral blood, taken 28 days after the second dose of the MenACWY control vaccine. The receptors originated from an adult who received the MenACWY meningococcal vaccine as a control. CDR3s include the opening cysteine and the closing phenylalanine or tryptophan. The D gene is left open where the match is weak. Only some rows state a clone size, as once, few, many or a class for expanded clones.

clone_size: once
d_call: -
j_call: TRBJ2-1
v_call: TRBV7-9
cdr3_nt: TGTGCCAGCAGCTTAGGGAGCTCCTACAATGAGCAGTTCTTC
cdr3_aa: CASSLGSSYNEQFF

clone_size: -
d_call: -
j_call: TRBJ1-1
v_call: TRBV19
cdr3_nt: TGTGCCAGTAGCCCTTTTGGCCGTCGCCTGAACACTGAAGCTTTCTTT
cdr3_aa: CASSPFGRRLNTEAFF

clone_size: -
d_call: -
j_call: TRBJ1-1
v_call: TRBV12-3/TRBV12-4
cdr3_nt: TGTGCCAGCAGGGGAAGGTCTGAAGCTTTCTTT
cdr3_aa: CASRGRSEAFF

clone_size: -
d_call: TRBD1
j_call: TRBJ2-3
v_call: TRBV9
cdr3_nt: TGTGCCAGCAGCCGTGGACAGGGCCCCGATACGCAGTATTTT
cdr3_aa: CASSRGQGPDTQYF

clone_size: -
d_call: -
j_call: TRBJ1-3
v_call: TRBV13
cdr3_nt: TGTGCCAGCAGCTTATTTGGAAACACCATATATTTT
cdr3_aa: CASSLFGNTIYF

clone_size: once
d_call: TRBD1
j_call: TRBJ1-6
v_call: TRBV3-1/TRBV3-2
cdr3_nt: TGTGCCAGCAGCGTCGGGACAGTGAATTCACCCCTCCACTTT
cdr3_aa: CASSVGTVNSPLHF

clone_size: -
d_call: -
j_call: TRBJ1-2
v_call: TRBV3-1/TRBV3-2
cdr3_nt: TGTGCCAGCAGCCAAGACGTGGGGGGTCCCTATGGCTACACCTTC
cdr3_aa: CASSQDVGGPYGYTF

clone_size: -
d_call: TRBD1
j_call: TRBJ1-2
v_call: TRBV25-1
cdr3_nt: TGTGCCAGCAGTGAACGCGGGACAGCCGGCTACACCTTC
cdr3_aa: CASSERGTAGYTF

clone_size: -
d_call: -
j_call: TRBJ2-7
v_call: TRBV5-8
cdr3_nt: TGTGCCAGCAGCTTGGAGCAGATAAAGCAGTACTTC
cdr3_aa: CASSLEQIKQYF

clone_size: -
d_call: TRBD1
j_call: TRBJ1-4
v_call: TRBV19
cdr3_nt: TGTGCCAGTAAGAGAAGGGGGCGGGATGAAAAACTGTTTTTT
cdr3_aa: CASKRRGRDEKLFF

clone_size: once
d_call: -
j_call: TRBJ2-3
v_call: TRBV18
cdr3_nt: TGTGCCAGCTCAACGGTGGACACAGATACGCAGTATTTT
cdr3_aa: CASSTVDTDTQYF

clone_size: -
d_call: TRBD2
j_call: TRBJ2-1
v_call: TRBV19
cdr3_nt: TGTGCCAGTAGTATATCAGCGGGAGGGCCCCAGAATGAGCAGTTCTTC
cdr3_aa: CASSISAGGPQNEQFF

clone_size: -
d_call: -
j_call: TRBJ2-2
v_call: TRBV4-3
cdr3_nt: TGCGCCAGCAGCCAAGATTTCGCGAACACCGGGGAGCTGTTTTTT
cdr3_aa: CASSQDFANTGELFF

clone_size: -
d_call: TRBD2
j_call: TRBJ2-5
v_call: TRBV3-1/TRBV3-2
cdr3_nt: TGTGCCAGCAGCCAAGGGACTAGCGGGATAGAGACCCAGTACTTC
cdr3_aa: CASSQGTSGIETQYF

clone_size: -
d_call: TRBD1
j_call: TRBJ2-2
v_call: TRBV6-6
cdr3_nt: TGTGCCAGCAGCCAGGGGGCGAACGGGGAGCTGTTTTTT
cdr3_aa: CASSQGANGELFF

clone_size: -
d_call: TRBD2
j_call: TRBJ2-5
v_call: TRBV7-9
cdr3_nt: TGTGCCAGCAGCTTAGCACTAGCGGGGCGGACAGAGACCCAGTACTTC
cdr3_aa: CASSLALAGRTETQYF

clone_size: -
d_call: -
j_call: TRBJ2-1
v_call: TRBV19
cdr3_nt: TGTGCCAGTACCCCAGGACAATTGCACAATGAGCAGTTCTTC
cdr3_aa: CASTPGQLHNEQFF

clone_size: -
d_call: -
j_call: TRBJ1-1
v_call: TRBV5-6
cdr3_nt: TGTGCCAGCAGCTTAGTAGGAGGGCCGAACACTGAAGCTTTCTTT
cdr3_aa: CASSLVGGPNTEAFF

clone_size: -
d_call: -
j_call: TRBJ2-7
v_call: TRBV7-9
cdr3_nt: TGTGCCAGCAGCTTTAGTACGACCGAGCAGTACTTC
cdr3_aa: CASSFSTTEQYF

clone_size: -
d_call: TRBD1
j_call: TRBJ1-4
v_call: TRBV15
cdr3_nt: TGTGCCACCAGCAGCCCGGGACAGAAAAATGAAAAACTGTTTTTT
cdr3_aa: CATSSPGQKNEKLFF

clone_size: -
d_call: TRBD1
j_call: TRBJ1-1
v_call: TRBV5-1
cdr3_nt: TGCGCCAGCAGCTTGTTTGACAGGGAGTCTGAAGCTTTCTTT
cdr3_aa: CASSLFDRESEAFF

clone_size: -
d_call: -
j_call: TRBJ1-3
v_call: TRBV7-8
cdr3_nt: TGTGCCAGCAGCCCGCTAGGGCACTCTGGAAACACCATATATTTT
cdr3_aa: CASSPLGHSGNTIYF

clone_size: -
d_call: -
j_call: TRBJ2-7
v_call: TRBV5-6
cdr3_nt: TGTGCCAGCAGCCCTCAGGGTCGGGGCGAGCAGTACTTC
cdr3_aa: CASSPQGRGEQYF

clone_size: few
d_call: TRBD1
j_call: TRBJ1-2
v_call: TRBV4-1
cdr3_nt: TGCGCCAGCAGCCAAGTAGCGGGACAGGGGCACTATGGCTACACCTTC
cdr3_aa: CASSQVAGQGHYGYTF

clone_size: -
d_call: -
j_call: TRBJ1-1
v_call: TRBV6-2/TRBV6-3
cdr3_nt: TGTGCCAGCAGTTGGGACCCAAGCCAGTCAGGGAGGTTCGCTGAAGCTTTCTTT
cdr3_aa: CASSWDPSQSGRFAEAFF

clone_size: -
d_call: -
j_call: TRBJ2-1
v_call: TRBV6-5
cdr3_nt: TGTGCCAGCGCTAACACTGGAGGAATCTACAATGAGCAGTTCTTC
cdr3_aa: CASANTGGIYNEQFF

clone_size: -
d_call: -
j_call: TRBJ1-1
v_call: TRBV27
cdr3_nt: TGTGCCAGCAGTTTACGGAAGACGGAGGGCACTGAAGCTTTCTTT
cdr3_aa: CASSLRKTEGTEAFF

clone_size: few
d_call: -
j_call: TRBJ1-5
v_call: TRBV2
cdr3_nt: TGTGCCAGCAGTGCCGACAGCGATCAGCCCCAGCATTTT
cdr3_aa: CASSADSDQPQHF

clone_size: -
d_call: -
j_call: TRBJ2-2
v_call: TRBV24-1
cdr3_nt: TGTGCCACCAGTGCGGGCACCGGGGAGCTGTTTTTT
cdr3_aa: CATSAGTGELFF

clone_size: -
d_call: -
j_call: TRBJ1-1
v_call: TRBV19
cdr3_nt: TGTGCCAGTAGTATAAAAGTGAACACTGAAGCTTTCTTT
cdr3_aa: CASSIKVNTEAFF

clone_size: -
d_call: -
j_call: TRBJ1-6
v_call: TRBV7-9
cdr3_nt: TGTGCCAGCAGCCGGGACCAAGGGGGCTATAATTCACCCCTCCACTTT
cdr3_aa: CASSRDQGGYNSPLHF

clone_size: many
d_call: -
j_call: TRBJ1-1
v_call: TRBV27
cdr3_nt: TGTGCCAGCAGTTTAGGGGAGGGGGTTGCAAACACTGAAGCTTTCTTT
cdr3_aa: CASSLGEGVANTEAFF

clone_size: -
d_call: -
j_call: TRBJ2-1
v_call: TRBV18
cdr3_nt: TGTGCCAGCTCGGGCCCTAATGAGCAGTTCTTC
cdr3_aa: CASSGPNEQFF

clone_size: -
d_call: -
j_call: TRBJ2-7
v_call: TRBV6-2/TRBV6-3
cdr3_nt: TGTGCCAGCAGTACCTCCCGACAGGCTACCTACGAGCAGTACTTC
cdr3_aa: CASSTSRQATYEQYF

clone_size: -
d_call: TRBD1
j_call: TRBJ1-1
v_call: TRBV3-1/TRBV3-2
cdr3_nt: TGTGCCAGCAGCCTTCGCCTCGGACAGGCAGATGAAGCTTTCTTT
cdr3_aa: CASSLRLGQADEAFF

clone_size: -
d_call: -
j_call: TRBJ1-1
v_call: TRBV11-2
cdr3_nt: TGTGCCAGCAGCTTAGTTCCGGGGAATTCTTTCTTT
cdr3_aa: CASSLVPGNSFF

clone_size: -
d_call: -
j_call: TRBJ1-1
v_call: TRBV18
cdr3_nt: TGTGCCAGCTCACTCGCCGGTATGAACACTGAAGCTTTCTTT
cdr3_aa: CASSLAGMNTEAFF

clone_size: -
d_call: -
j_call: TRBJ1-1
v_call: TRBV24-1
cdr3_nt: TGTGCCACCAGGGATAACACTGAAGCTTTCTTT
cdr3_aa: CATRDNTEAFF

clone_size: -
d_call: -
j_call: TRBJ2-7
v_call: TRBV7-8
cdr3_nt: TGTGCCAGCAGCTTCACAGTGAGCTCCTACGAGCAGTACTTC
cdr3_aa: CASSFTVSSYEQYF

clone_size: -
d_call: -
j_call: TRBJ1-1
v_call: TRBV10-1
cdr3_nt: TGCGCCAGCAGTGTCGCCAGGAACACTGAAGCTTTCTTT
cdr3_aa: CASSVARNTEAFF

clone_size: -
d_call: TRBD1
j_call: TRBJ2-7
v_call: TRBV7-9
cdr3_nt: TGTGCCAGCAGCTCGGACAGGGCATCTCAGTACTTC
cdr3_aa: CASSSDRASQYF

clone_size: -
d_call: -
j_call: TRBJ2-2
v_call: TRBV14
cdr3_nt: TGTGCCAGCAGCCAAGATCTGGTGGGGAACACCGGGGAGCTGTTTTTT
cdr3_aa: CASSQDLVGNTGELFF

clone_size: -
d_call: -
j_call: TRBJ2-1
v_call: TRBV25-1
cdr3_nt: TGTGCCAGCAGTGAACGGGGACGGAGCTCCTACAATGAGCAGTTCTTC
cdr3_aa: CASSERGRSSYNEQFF

clone_size: few
d_call: TRBD1
j_call: TRBJ1-2
v_call: TRBV19
cdr3_nt: TGTGCCAGTAGTACCTCGACAGGGGGCACTAGCGGCTACACCTTC
cdr3_aa: CASSTSTGGTSGYTF

clone_size: once
d_call: -
j_call: TRBJ1-1
v_call: TRBV7-9
cdr3_nt: TGTGCCAGCGGAATTGACAGAACTGAAGCTTTCTTT
cdr3_aa: CASGIDRTEAFF

clone_size: -
d_call: -
j_call: TRBJ1-4
v_call: TRBV15
cdr3_nt: TGTGCCACCAGCAGAGATCGCCCGGGACATTCTAGAACTAATGAAAAACTGTTTTTT
cdr3_aa: CATSRDRPGHSRTNEKLFF

clone_size: -
d_call: TRBD1
j_call: TRBJ1-1
v_call: TRBV4-1
cdr3_nt: TGCGCCAGCAGCCAACCGGGACAGGGGTTGGGCGCTGAAGCTTTCTTT
cdr3_aa: CASSQPGQGLGAEAFF

clone_size: -
d_call: -
j_call: TRBJ1-5
v_call: TRBV19
cdr3_nt: TGTGCCAGTAGTATAGGGGGCTATAGCAATCAGCCCCAGCATTTT
cdr3_aa: CASSIGGYSNQPQHF

clone_size: -
d_call: -
j_call: TRBJ2-7
v_call: TRBV28
cdr3_nt: TGTGCCAGCAGTTCAGGCGAGCAGTACTTC
cdr3_aa: CASSSGEQYF

clone_size: -
d_call: -
j_call: TRBJ2-6
v_call: TRBV5-1
cdr3_nt: TGCGCCAGCAGTTCCGATATCTCTGGGGCCAACGTCCTGACTTTC
cdr3_aa: CASSSDISGANVLTF

clone_size: -
d_call: -
j_call: TRBJ1-4
v_call: TRBV7-8
cdr3_nt: TGTGCCAGCAGTTTGACAGTCGAGAGCGAAAAACTGTTTTTT
cdr3_aa: CASSLTVESEKLFF

clone_size: few
d_call: -
j_call: TRBJ2-3
v_call: TRBV28
cdr3_nt: TGTGCCAGCAGCACCGACTTCGGACTCTCTAGCACAGATACGCAGTATTTT
cdr3_aa: CASSTDFGLSSTDTQYF

clone_size: -
d_call: TRBD1
j_call: TRBJ1-5
v_call: TRBV27
cdr3_nt: TGTGCCAGCAGTGCCTCGGGACAGGGATTCTTTGGGGGTTCCGGGGGTCAGCCCCAGCATTTT
cdr3_aa: CASSASGQGFFGGSGGQPQHF

clone_size: -
d_call: -
j_call: TRBJ1-1
v_call: TRBV6-5
cdr3_nt: TGTGCCAGCAGTAGGGAAGCGCGGAACACTGAAGCTTTCTTT
cdr3_aa: CASSREARNTEAFF

clone_size: -
d_call: -
j_call: TRBJ1-5
v_call: TRBV2
cdr3_nt: TGTGCCAGCAAATTACAGGGATTACGGGATCAGCCCCAGCATTTT
cdr3_aa: CASKLQGLRDQPQHF

clone_size: -
d_call: -
j_call: TRBJ1-4
v_call: TRBV7-2
cdr3_nt: TGTGCCAGCAGCACTACGAAGGGTTTAGAAAAACTGTTTTTT
cdr3_aa: CASSTTKGLEKLFF

clone_size: -
d_call: -
j_call: TRBJ1-4
v_call: TRBV27
cdr3_nt: TGTGCCAGCAGTCCAGGAGCCACAACTAATGAAAAACTGTTTTTT
cdr3_aa: CASSPGATTNEKLFF

clone_size: many
d_call: TRBD1
j_call: TRBJ2-2
v_call: TRBV3-1/TRBV3-2
cdr3_nt: TGTGCCAGCAGTCCGGAGTACAGGGGCCGAAACACCGGGGAGCTGTTTTTT
cdr3_aa: CASSPEYRGRNTGELFF

clone_size: -
d_call: -
j_call: TRBJ1-4
v_call: TRBV18
cdr3_nt: TGTGCCAGCTCACCATTCGGAGAAGGGGAAAAACTGTTTTTT
cdr3_aa: CASSPFGEGEKLFF